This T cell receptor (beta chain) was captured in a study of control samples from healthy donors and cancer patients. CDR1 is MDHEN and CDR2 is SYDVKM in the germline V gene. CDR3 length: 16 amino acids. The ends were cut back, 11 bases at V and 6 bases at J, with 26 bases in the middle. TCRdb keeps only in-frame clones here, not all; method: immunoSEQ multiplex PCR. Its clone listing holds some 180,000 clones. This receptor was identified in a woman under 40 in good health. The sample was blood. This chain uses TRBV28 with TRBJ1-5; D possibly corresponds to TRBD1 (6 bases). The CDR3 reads CAHKEIRDKRSQPQHF. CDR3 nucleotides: TGTGCCCACAAAGAAATCCGGGACAAAAGAAGTCAGCCCCAGCATTTT.